The 32 T cell receptor beta chains reported below all come from one sample, sequenced in a study of T-cell memory formation after mild COVID-19. In TCRdb, the 5' RACE reads were re-called with MiXCR into one record per CDR3 protein. This table has about 500,000 distinct CDR3 sequences, around 21% appearing once. The sequencing sample was made of PBMCs or a T cell subset sorted from them (not recorded which). The source of these receptors is an adult woman who had mild COVID-19 (a few samples of this study predate the infection). Cell type and time point are not known.

V and J are TRBV4-2 and TRBJ2-1, with 7 bases matching TRBD1. V lost 1 base and J lost 4; bases outside the gene matches: 4. The CDR3 spans 15 residues. Germline assignment: CDR1 LGHNA and CDR2 YNFKEQ. The CDR3 coding sequence is TGTGCCAGCAGCCAAGGCCAGGGGGAATACAATGAGCAGTTCTTC. Translating gives CASSQGQGEYNEQFF.

This clonotype was counted between two and nine times. An end of the junction differs from the germline gene, which may be a read error. The chain carries TRBV2 and TRBJ2-1, with 10 positions matching TRBD1. Germline V CDR1 and CDR2: SNHLY, FYNNEI. The CDR3 contains 13 residues. This chain's CDR3 is CASSSEGGTGDSF. The CDR3 coding sequence is TGTGCCAGCAGCTCCGAGGGTGGGACAGGGGATTCCTTC. The variable domain in full, completed from reference TRBV2 and TRBJ2-1, reads EPEVTQTPSHQVTQMGQEVILRCVPISNHLYFYWYRQILGQKVEFLVSFYNNEISEKSEIFDDQFSVERPDGSNFTLKIRSTKLEDSAMYFCASSSEGGTGDSFGPGTRLTVL.

Only a few counts were recorded for this clonotype. This chain connects TRBV5-1 to TRBJ1-1; D is ambiguous. Deletions cut 4 bases from V and 0 bases from J, with 19 bases between. Per the germline V gene, CDR1 is SGHRS and CDR2 is YFSETQ. The CDR3 consists of 17 residues. The CDR3 region is CASSPAGSYGLNTEAFF. CDR3 coding DNA: TGCGCCAGCAGCCCCGCGGGATCCTATGGGTTGAACACTGAAGCTTTCTTT.

This clonotype was detected ten times or more. The chain joins TRBV29-1 to TRBJ1-1; 8 bases map to TRBD1. With V trimmed by 7 bases and J by 6 bases, 10 bases remained unmatched. This CDR3 is 13 amino acids long. Looked up from germline, CDR1 is SQVTM and CDR2 is ANQGSEA. The CDR3 protein is CSAWTGTMAEAFF. In nucleotides, the CDR3 is TGCAGCGCTTGGACAGGGACTATGGCTGAAGCTTTCTTT.

V gene TRBV7-2 combines with J gene TRBJ2-5, with D possibly being TRBD1 or TRBD2 (5 bases each). CDR1 and CDR2 from the germline V gene are SGHTA and FQGNSA. This CDR3 has 14 amino acids. Trimming shortened V by 3 bases and J by 5 bases, and 13 bases separated the two germline ends. The CDR3 spells CASSLGDPRETQYF. The CDR3 nucleotides read TGTGCCAGCAGCTTGGGGGACCCCCGGGAGACCCAGTACTTC.

The sample holds a few counts of this clonotype. The J gene is TRBJ2-5, the V gene TRBV10-3; 7 nucleotides line up with TRBD2. Germline CDR1 reads ENHRY; CDR2 reads SYGVKD. The CDR3 is 15 amino acids. Trimming took 2 bases from V and 5 from J; bases not matched to a gene: 8. CDR3 DNA sequence: TGTGCCATCAGTGAGGGTACGGGAGCGGGGGAGACCCAGTACTTC. Translating gives CAISEGTGAGETQYF.

The chain joins TRBV5-1 to TRBJ2-5; 8 bases are a match to TRBD2. The germline CDR1 and CDR2 sequences are SGHRS and YFSETQ. V was pared by 4 bases and J by 2 bases, with 4 bases of the junction left unmatched. The CDR3 consists of 14 residues. The CDR3 coding sequence is TGCGCCAGCAGCCGTAGCGGGGAACAAGAGACCCAGTACTTC. Its translation is CASSRSGEQETQYF.

The J gene is TRBJ2-2, the V gene TRBV20-1; TRBD2 matches 7 bases. Per the germline V gene, CDR1 is DFQATT and CDR2 is SNEGSKA (reference sequence). This CDR3 has 14 amino acids. J lost 7 bases, V lost 4 bases, and 9 bases had no gene match. DNA for the CDR3: TGCAGTGCTACCCCGGGCGGGGGACGCGGGGAGCTGTTTTTT. It is translated as CSATPGGGRGELFF.

J is TRBJ2-3 and V is TRBV4-1, with 7 bases aligning to TRBD1. Per the germline V gene, CDR1 is MGHRA and CDR2 is YSYEKL. The V gene end was trimmed by 5 bases and the J gene end by 0 bases; junction bases not matched to a gene: 14. This CDR3 is 18 amino acids long. CDR3 loop: CASSRGLAPSSSTDTQYF. The DNA of the CDR3 is TGCGCCAGCAGCAGGGGGCTAGCCCCCTCCTCTAGCACAGATACGCAGTATTTT.

The chain links TRBV11-2 to TRBJ2-7; 10 positions match TRBD1. The CDR3 sequence is 17 residues long. Trimming at V came to 5 bases and at J to 5 bases, leaving 15 bases not matched to a gene. From germline, CDR1 is SGHAT and CDR2 FQNNGV. The CDR3 DNA is TGTGCCAGCAGCCGCCGCGAAGCCGGGACAGGGGCGGACGAGCAGTACTTC. Protein: CASSRREAGTGADEQYF. Looking up the rest from reference TRBV11-2 and TRBJ2-7 gives the full variable domain: EAGVAQSPRYKIIEKRQSVAFWCNPISGHATLYWYQQILGQGPKLLIQFQNNGVVDDSQLPKDRFSAERLKGVDSTLKIQPAKLEDSAVYLCASSRREAGTGADEQYFGPGTRLTVT.

The chain is built from TRBV24-1 and TRBJ2-1; 8 nucleotides line up with TRBD2. V was pared by 2 bases and J by 0 bases, with 2 bases of the junction left unmatched. Per germline, CDR1 KGHDR and CDR2 SFDVKD. The CDR3 extends over 16 amino acids. The CDR3 is CATSDWLAGSYNEQFF. CDR3 DNA: TGTGCCACCAGTGATTGGCTAGCGGGCTCCTACAATGAGCAGTTCTTC.

The chain uses TRBV7-2 and TRBJ1-5; 9 bases are a match to TRBD1. The CDR3 totals 17 residues. V trimming: 1 base; J trimming: 6 bases; junction bases outside the gene matches: 10. Germline CDR1 and CDR2: SGHTA and FQGNSA. The CDR3 nucleotides are TGTGCCAGCAGCTTAGTTGGGACAGGGATCGAATCTCAGCCCCAGCATTTT. Translation gives CASSLVGTGIESQPQHF.

This clonotype was seen a handful of times. The chain is built from TRBV5-1 and TRBJ2-3; no reliable D call. This CDR3 region has 14 residues. V lost 9 bases and J lost 1, with 15 bases in between. Germline CDR1 and CDR2: SGHRS and YFSETQ. The CDR3 nucleotides read TGCGCCACCAAGCAGTGGGTTGGCACAGATACGCAGTATTTT. Its protein product is CATKQWVGTDTQYF.

The genes are TRBV7-8 and TRBJ2-2; 8 bases line up with TRBD1. The ends lost 5 bases at V and 8 bases at J; junction bases unmatched: 7. Germline V lookup: CDR1 SGHVS, CDR2 FQNEAQ. The CDR3 sequence is 14 residues long. CDR3: CASSRTGLTGELFF. The CDR3, as DNA: TGTGCCAGCAGCCGGACAGGGCTAACAGGGGAGCTGTTTTTT.

This clonotype was detected a few times. Mismatch with germline at one junction end may stem from a read error. The chain joins TRBV5-1 to TRBJ2-7; 7 bases are shared with TRBD1. Germline CDR1 reads SGHRS; CDR2 reads YFSETQ. This CDR3 has 14 amino acids. As DNA, the CDR3 is TGCGCCGGCAGAACCGGGACAGATTCTTTGGAGCAGTACTTC. Translated: CAGRTGTDSLEQYF. The variable domain in full, with the rest retrieved from reference TRBV5-1 and TRBJ2-7, is KAGVTQTPRYLIKTRGQQVTLSCSPISGHRSVSWYQQTPGQGLQFLFEYFSETQRNKGNFPGRFSGRQFSNSRSEMNVSTLELGDSALYLCAGRTGTDSLEQYFGPGTRLTVT.

This clonotype was detected a few times. The CDR3 DNA sequence: TGCGCCAGCAGCCCAGGTCGGGGAGGATCACCCCTCCACTTT. Amino acids: CASSPGRGGSPLHF. This chain uses TRBV5-1 with TRBJ1-6, with no clear D. Germline assignment: CDR1 SGHRS and CDR2 YFSETQ. The V end lost 4 bases, the J end lost 10 bases, and 15 bases lay between the germline ends. There are 14 residues in the CDR3.

The rearrangement uses TRBV5-1 and TRBJ1-2; D is uncertain. The germline V gene encodes CDR1 SGHRS and CDR2 YFSETQ. Trimming took 4 bases from V and 2 from J, leaving 12 bases between them. The length of the CDR3 is 14 residues. For the CDR3, the DNA is TGCGCCAGCAGCGCAACCCAGCAGAACTATGGCTACACCTTC. As protein: CASSATQQNYGYTF.

This clonotype has more than one count but fewer than ten. CDR3 in amino acids: CATSGDSGGSYNEQFF. CDR3 coding DNA: TGTGCCACCAGTGGTGATAGCGGGGGCTCCTACAATGAGCAGTTCTTC. This chain connects TRBV24-1 to TRBJ2-1; 9 bases fit TRBD2. Unmatched junction bases numbered 4, after V lost 5 bases and J lost 0 bases. The germline V gene has CDR1 KGHDR and CDR2 SFDVKD. The CDR3 loop spans 16 amino acids.

J is TRBJ2-7 and V is TRBV5-1; TRBD1 matches at 8 bases. Germline trimming cut 0 bases from V and 2 bases from J; bases unmatched to any gene: 4. This CDR3 is built from 15 residues. Germline lookup yields CDR1 SGHRS and CDR2 YFSETQ. The CDR3 protein is CASSLDTGGPYEQYF. CDR3 nucleotides: TGCGCCAGCAGCTTGGATACAGGGGGTCCCTACGAGCAGTACTTC.

This clonotype was seen a handful of times. The J gene is TRBJ2-3, the V gene TRBV5-5, with D uncertain. This CDR3 has 15 residues. Germline V CDR1 and CDR2: SGHKS, YYEKEE (reference sequence). The ends were cut back, 2 bases at V and 0 bases at J, with 10 bases in the middle. CDR3 nucleotides: TGTGCCAGCAGCTTCCGTAGTGCTAGCACAGATACGCAGTATTTT. It yields the protein CASSFRSASTDTQYF.

The V call is TRBV5-6, the J call TRBJ1-6, with a tentative D call TRBD1 (5 bases). Trimming took off 1 base at V and 8 bases at J, with 16 bases between the two ends. The CDR3 runs to 16 residues. CDR1 is SGHDT, CDR2 YYEEEE, per germline. The CDR3 DNA is TGTGCCAGCAGCTTGTCGGCCAGGGCAATGGATTCACCCCTCCACTTT. Its translation is CASSLSARAMDSPLHF.

The rearrangement links TRBV20-1 to TRBJ1-1; D remains unclear. The CDR3 runs to 14 residues. CDR1 is DFQATT, CDR2 SNEGSKA, per germline (reference sequence). Trimming took off 3 bases at V and 0 bases at J, with 11 bases between the two ends. This chain's CDR3 is CSASLPLMNTEAFF. The CDR3, as DNA: TGCAGTGCTAGTTTGCCACTAATGAACACTGAAGCTTTCTTT.

The chain is built from TRBV4-3 and TRBJ1-1, with 10 bases that match TRBD1. Looked up from germline, CDR1 is LGHNA and CDR2 is YSLEER. With V trimmed by 1 base and J by 6 bases, 5 bases remained unmatched. This CDR3 is built from 15 residues. CDR3 nucleotide sequence: TGCGCCAGCAGCCAAGTCGGACAGGGGGGCCCTGAAGCTTTCTTT. It specifies CASSQVGQGGPEAFF.

CDR3 coding DNA: TGTGCCAGCAGTGAAAAATGGGCAGGGGGCTTTGCAACTAATGAAAAACTGTTTTTT. This gives the protein CASSEKWAGGFATNEKLFF. The genes are TRBV6-1 and TRBJ1-4; 8 bases fit TRBD1. This CDR3 region has 19 residues. Trimming at V came to 2 bases and at J to 0 bases, leaving 11 bases not matched to a gene. The germline V gene has CDR1 MNHNS and CDR2 SASEGT.

The chain uses TRBV29-1 and TRBJ2-1; 8 positions match TRBD2. The CDR3 is 14 amino acids. J gave up 2 bases and V 6 bases, and 6 bases lay outside the gene matches. Germline assignment: CDR1 SQVTM and CDR2 ANQGSEA. CDR3 amino acids: CSVNSGTAYNEQFF. The CDR3 DNA reads TGCAGCGTAAATAGCGGGACTGCCTACAATGAGCAGTTCTTC.

This clonotype was observed a few times. This sequence joins TRBV18 and TRBJ2-3; D is ambiguous. This CDR3 comprises 13 residues. The germline V gene encodes CDR1 KGHSH and CDR2 LQKENI. Trimming shortened V by 0 bases and J by 8 bases, and 9 bases separated the two germline ends. CDR3 protein: CASSPPTRVTQYF. CDR3 bases: TGTGCCAGCTCACCACCTACGAGAGTTACGCAGTATTTT.

V and J are TRBV7-8 and TRBJ2-7; 7 bases map to TRBD2. This CDR3 has 15 amino acids. V lost 4 bases, J lost 4 bases, and 10 bases stayed unmatched. Germline V gene data show CDR1 as SGHVS and CDR2 as FQNEAQ. CDR3 region: CASSSRTSRWYEQYF. The DNA for the CDR3 is TGTGCCAGCAGCTCACGGACTAGTCGCTGGTACGAGCAGTACTTC.

This clonotype came up a few times. The chain has TRBV4-2 and TRBJ2-4; D uncertain. Trimming cost V 0 bases and J 1 base, with 7 bases left between them. Germline V lookup: CDR1 LGHNA, CDR2 YNFKEQ. The CDR3 length is 15 residues. The CDR3 reads CASSQDFGAKNIQYF. The CDR3 coding sequence is TGTGCCAGCAGCCAAGATTTCGGTGCCAAAAACATTCAGTACTTC.

The chain uses TRBV24-1 and TRBJ2-7; TRBD2 aligns across 10 bases. Germline V gene data show CDR1 as KGHDR and CDR2 as SFDVKD. The trim removed 6 bases at V and 9 bases at J, leaving 4 bases unmatched. The CDR3 is 12 amino acids. DNA of the CDR3: TGTGCCACCAGTACTAGCGGGAAGGTGCAGTACTTC. Its protein product is CATSTSGKVQYF.

V usage is TRBV6-5 and J usage is TRBJ1-2; a weak D match, TRBD1 (6 bases). Germline loops: CDR1 MNHEY, CDR2 SVGAGI. The V end lost 0 bases, the J end lost 8 bases, and 16 bases lay between the germline ends. This CDR3 comprises 15 residues. Here the CDR3 DNA reads TGTGCCAGCAGTTACTCGATTCGGCAGGGGAACGGCTACACCTTC. This encodes CASSYSIRQGNGYTF.

Only a few counts were recorded for this clonotype. The rearrangement links TRBV7-2 to TRBJ2-1, with TRBD2 matching 11 bases. CDR3 length: 16 amino acids. The V gene end was trimmed by 4 bases and the J gene end by 10 bases; junction bases not matched to a gene: 12. The V gene's germline CDR1 is SGHTA and CDR2 FQGNSA. The DNA of the CDR3 is TGTGCCAGCAGCTCACTCCGGCTAGCGGGAGGAGGGGAGCAGTTCTTC. This sequence encodes CASSSLRLAGGGEQFF.

The chain recombines TRBV13 with TRBJ2-3, with TRBD2 matching 10 bases. Germline V gene lookup returns CDR1 PRHDT and CDR2 FYEKMQ (reference sequence). Trimming at V came to 5 bases and at J to 2 bases, leaving 7 bases not matched to a gene. There are 16 residues in the CDR3. The CDR3 DNA follows: TGTGCCAGCAGCCCTAAGGGGACTAGCGACACAGATACGCAGTATTTT. Protein sequence: CASSPKGTSDTDTQYF.